This entry lists 29 T cell receptor beta chains sequenced from one sample in a study of T cell responses to AZD1222 COVID-19 vaccine. Measured with immunoSEQ multiplex PCR; TCRdb has only the in-frame clones, and not every one. The sample consists of roughly 120,000 clones, roughly 91% of them appearing once. Sequencing used peripheral blood, obtained on day 0 of AZD1222 vaccination. All receptors derive from an adult in good health.

V gene TRBV10-2 combines with J gene TRBJ1-2; TRBD1 matches at 8 bases. V dropped 6 bases and J dropped 1; count of bases not matched to a gene: 7. The CDR3 has 15 amino acids. Germline CDR1 and CDR2: WSHSY and SAAADI. CDR3 sequence reads: CASSSDRADNYGYTF. DNA for the CDR3: TGCGCCAGCAGCTCGGACAGGGCAGATAACTATGGCTACACCTTC.

This rearrangement joins TRBV5-1 to TRBJ1-4, with D unresolved. Germline V lookup: CDR1 SGHRS, CDR2 YFSETQ. This CDR3 comprises 14 residues. The germline V and J ends were trimmed by 4 bases and 8 bases, with 15 bases remaining between them. The DNA of the CDR3 is TGCGCCAGCAGCCAGGATCCCCCGGGGGAAAAACTGTTTTTT. Translated, it gives CASSQDPPGEKLFF.

This clone was counted once. The chain links TRBV21-1 to TRBJ2-5; the listed D gene, TRBD1, was not tested against the DNA. TRBV21-1 is marked as a pseudogene. The CDR3 has 14 residues. The CDR3 DNA reads as TGTGCCAGCAGCCCTCGGCCGCAGGAAGAGACCCAGTACTTC. Translating it yields CASSPRPQEETQYF.

This clone occurred a few times. This sequence joins TRBV19 and TRBJ1-2; D gene ambiguous. The CDR3 extends over 12 amino acids. CDR1 is LNHDA, CDR2 SQIVND, per germline (reference sequence). The V end was cut by 4 bases, the J end by 2 bases, with 5 bases between. The CDR3 here is CASSTTNYGYTF. In nucleotides, the CDR3 is TGTGCCAGTAGTACGACGAACTATGGCTACACCTTC.

This chain links TRBV12-3 or TRBV12-4 with TRBJ2-3; D unclear. The CDR3 covers 13 residues. V dropped 2 bases and J dropped 2 bases, with 5 bases sitting between them. The CDR3 region is CASSLWITDTQYF. CDR3 nucleotide sequence: TGTGCCAGCAGTTTATGGATCACAGATACGCAGTATTTT.

This sequence joins TRBV3-1 (or the pseudogene TRBV3-2) and TRBJ1-1, with D maybe TRBD1 (5 bases). The germline CDR1 and CDR2 sequences are LGHDT and YNNKEL (reference sequence). The CDR3 sequence is 12 residues long. Trimming cost V 3 bases and J 9 bases, with 11 bases left between them. The CDR3 DNA reads TGTGCCAGCAGCCACCCCGGGGCCAAAGCTTTCTTT. It is translated as CASSHPGAKAFF.

Regarding this clone: The junction shows a germline mismatch at one end, possibly a read error. V gene TRBV11-2 combines with J gene TRBJ1-1, with 10 bases identical to TRBD1. The CDR3 is made up of 15 amino acids. Germline-derived CDR1 and CDR2 are SGHAT and FQNNGV. CDR3 region: CASSLELGTGENIIF. Written as DNA, the CDR3 is TGTGCCAGCAGCTTAGAGTTAGGGACAGGGGAAAATATAATCTTT.

The CDR3 DNA reads TGTGCCAGCTCACCTTTGGACAGGGTCTCCTACGAGCAGTACTTC. Protein sequence: CASSPLDRVSYEQYF. The chain combines TRBV18 with TRBJ2-7, with 8 bases that match TRBD1. Germline V gene lookup returns CDR1 KGHSH and CDR2 LQKENI. With V trimmed by 3 bases and J by 0 bases, 4 bases remained unmatched. The CDR3 extends over 15 amino acids.

The CDR3 spells CSIRGANTGELFF. DNA for the CDR3: TGCAGCATTCGGGGCGCGAACACCGGGGAGCTGTTTTTT. The chain carries TRBV29-1 and TRBJ2-2; D is tentatively TRBD1 or TRBD2 (5 bases each). V was clipped by 8 bases and J by 0 bases, with 10 bases between them. The CDR3 loop spans 13 amino acids. Germline values: CDR1 SQVTM, CDR2 ANQGSEA.

CDR3 sequence reads: CASGRGAYNQPQHF. The CDR3 DNA is TGTGCCAGCGGCCGGGGGGCTTACAATCAGCCCCAGCATTTT. The J gene is TRBJ1-5, the V gene TRBV6-5; TRBD1 is a possible D gene (6 bases). The CDR3 sequence is 14 residues long. Trimming left V 8 bases short and J 3 bases short, with 14 bases between. Germline CDR1 reads MNHEY; CDR2 reads SVGAGI.

Points on this clone: Other DNA sequences in this sample translate to the same CDR3. V usage is TRBV27 and J usage is TRBJ1-5, with no clear D. V lost 5 bases and J lost 2, with 10 bases in between. CDR3 length: 14 amino acids. CDR1 and CDR2 (germline): MNHEY, SMNVEV (reference sequence). CDR3 loop: CASSLRGGNQPQHF. For the CDR3, the DNA is TGTGCCAGCAGTCTGCGGGGAGGCAATCAGCCCCAGCATTTT.

The chain recombines TRBV18 with TRBJ1-5; D is perhaps TRBD1 (5 bases). CDR3 size: 15 residues. The V gene's germline CDR1 is KGHSH and CDR2 LQKENI. V shed 6 bases and J shed 1 base, with 13 bases lying between them. CDR3 sequence reads: CASSRAGRSNQPQHF. For the CDR3, the DNA is TGTGCCAGCTCGCGAGCAGGGAGGAGCAATCAGCCCCAGCATTTT. The whole variable domain, filled in from reference TRBV18 and TRBJ1-5, reads NAGVMQNPRHLVRRRGQEARLRCSPMKGHSHVYWYRQLPEEGLKFMVYLQKENIIDESGMPKERFSAEFPKEGPSILRIQQVVRGDSAAYFCASSRAGRSNQPQHFGDGTRLSIL.

The chain is built from TRBV4-1 and TRBJ1-1, with 8 bases fitting TRBD1. Germline CDR1 and CDR2: MGHRA and YSYEKL. V was pared by 4 bases and J by 3 bases, with 7 bases of the junction left unmatched. The CDR3 is made up of 15 amino acids. CDR3 in amino acids: CASSPRQGKDTEAFF. The CDR3 DNA reads TGCGCCAGCAGCCCTCGACAGGGGAAAGACACTGAAGCTTTCTTT.

The V call is TRBV2, the J call TRBJ2-3, with TRBD1 identical over 7 bases. Germline V gene sequence: CDR1 SNHLY, CDR2 FYNNEI. The V segment lost 11 bases and the J segment 4 bases; nucleotides outside the gene matches: 9. CDR3 length equals 13 residues. CDR3: CAGEGASADTQYF. DNA for the CDR3: TGTGCCGGAGAGGGGGCAAGCGCAGATACGCAGTATTTT.

The rearrangement uses TRBV27 and TRBJ1-4; D is possibly TRBD1 (6 bases). The V end lost 7 bases, the J end lost 8 bases, and 14 bases lay between the germline ends. The germline V gene encodes CDR1 MNHEY and CDR2 SMNVEV (reference sequence). The CDR3 sequence is 13 residues long. The CDR3 region is CASTFRRGEKLFF. In DNA, the CDR3 is TGTGCCAGCACTTTCCGGAGGGGGGAAAAACTGTTTTTT.

This rearrangement joins TRBV29-1 to TRBJ1-2; D is perhaps TRBD1 (6 bases). The CDR3 extends over 13 amino acids. V was clipped by 1 base and J by 4 bases, with 10 bases between them. Germline CDR1 is SQVTM and CDR2 is ANQGSEA. The chain's CDR3 is CSVEATGFYGYTF. The CDR3 region has the DNA TGCAGCGTTGAAGCCACAGGGTTCTATGGCTACACCTTC. The full variable domain, rest sourced from reference TRBV29-1 and TRBJ1-2, is SAVISQKPSRDICQRGTSLTIQCQVDSQVTMMFWYRQQPGQSLTLIATANQGSEATYESGFVIDKFPISRPNLTFSTLTVSNMSPEDSSIYLCSVEATGFYGYTFGSGTRLTVV.

The chain links TRBV2 to TRBJ2-7; no clear D. Deletions cut 3 bases from V and 4 bases from J, with 13 bases between. This CDR3 region has 14 residues. Germline V gene sequence: CDR1 SNHLY, CDR2 FYNNEI. Written as DNA, the CDR3 is TGTGCCAGCAGTGACAGGCGATTAAGGTACGAGCAGTACTTC. This gives the protein CASSDRRLRYEQYF.

This chain links TRBV11-3 with TRBJ2-2, with TRBD1 matching 7 bases. The CDR3 has 14 residues. Per the germline V gene, CDR1 is SGHNT and CDR2 is YENEEA. The V and J ends lost 2 bases and 4 bases, in that order; junction bases with no gene match: 1. CDR3 region: CASSLNRGTGELFF. In DNA form, the CDR3 reads TGTGCCAGCAGCTTAAACAGGGGCACCGGGGAGCTGTTTTTT.

The chain recombines TRBV7-2 with TRBJ1-5; D may be TRBD1 (6 bases). V lost 3 bases, J lost 7 bases, and 13 bases lay in between. This CDR3 has 14 residues. Germline V gene sequence: CDR1 SGHTA, CDR2 FQGNSA. In DNA, the CDR3 is TGTGCCAGCAGCTTTTCGGGGGCGGTCCAGCCCCAGCATTTT. This sequence encodes CASSFSGAVQPQHF.

V gene TRBV2 combines with J gene TRBJ2-6, with 7 bases aligning to TRBD1. The germline gives CDR1 SNHLY, CDR2 FYNNEI. The CDR3 extends over 15 amino acids. The V and J ends lost 7 bases and 0 bases, in that order; junction bases with no gene match: 3. This chain's CDR3 is CASTGQYSGANVLTF. CDR3 nucleotides: TGTGCCAGCACGGGACAGTACTCTGGGGCCAACGTCCTGACTTTC.

The chain employs TRBV7-2 and TRBJ2-3; D call uncertain. CDR3 length equals 13 residues. Germline values: CDR1 SGHTA, CDR2 FQGNSA. CDR3 in amino acids: CAILGPYTDTQYF. The CDR3 DNA is TGTGCGATATTAGGGCCCTACACAGATACGCAGTATTTT.

The chain carries TRBV18 and TRBJ2-1; D possibly uses TRBD1 or TRBD2 (5 bases each). V gave up 3 bases and J gave up 6 bases, with 18 bases separating them. The germline V gene encodes CDR1 KGHSH and CDR2 LQKENI. The CDR3 loop spans 16 amino acids. CDR3 in DNA: TGTGCCAGCTCACCCCGGACATCTGGGGGAGTCAATGAGCAGTTCTTC. Amino acid sequence: CASSPRTSGGVNEQFF.

V is TRBV7-2 and J is TRBJ2-1; TRBD2 is a possible D gene (7 bases). V was trimmed by 2 bases and J by 0 bases, leaving 14 bases between them. This CDR3 has 17 residues. Per the germline V gene, CDR1 is SGHTA and CDR2 is FQGNSA. The CDR3: CASSLIGGGRSYNEQFF. CDR3 DNA sequence: TGTGCCAGCAGCTTAATCGGCGGGGGCCGCTCCTACAATGAGCAGTTCTTC.

The rearrangement uses TRBV19 and TRBJ2-2; the D gene is possibly TRBD2 (6 bases). From germline, CDR1 is LNHDA and CDR2 SQIVND (reference sequence). CDR3 length: 17 amino acids. V gave up 3 bases and J gave up 1 base, with 15 bases separating them. CDR3 DNA: TGTGCCAGTAGTATCAGACAGCGGGTGGGGAACACCGGGGAGCTGTTTTTT. Translated, it gives CASSIRQRVGNTGELFF. The full variable domain, completed using reference TRBV19 and TRBJ2-2, is DGGITQSPKYLFRKEGQNVTLSCEQNLNHDAMYWYRQDPGQGLRLIYYSQIVNDFQKGDIAEGYSVSREKKESFPLTVTSAQKNPTAFYLCASSIRQRVGNTGELFFGEGSRLTVL.

J is TRBJ1-2 and V is TRBV18; the D gene is possibly TRBD1 (5 bases). From germline, CDR1 is KGHSH and CDR2 LQKENI. V was shortened by 5 bases and J by 4 bases, with 14 bases between the two germline ends. This CDR3 has 14 residues. CDR3 nucleotides: TGTGCCAGCTCAACAGACCAGGGAGGCTATGGCTACACCTTC. It translates to CASSTDQGGYGYTF.

For the CDR3, the DNA is TGTGCCAGCTCAAAGACCGAGTTTGGTGGCTACACCTTC. This encodes CASSKTEFGGYTF. This chain links TRBV18 with TRBJ1-2; D gene uncertain. Trimming took off 5 bases at V and 7 bases at J, with 14 bases between the two ends. Germline V gives CDR1 KGHSH, CDR2 LQKENI. There are 13 residues in the CDR3.

The gene calls are TRBV7-2 and TRBJ2-7; 16 bases agree with TRBD2. The V and J ends lost 2 bases and 3 bases, in that order; junction bases with no gene match: 7. Germline lookup yields CDR1 SGHTA and CDR2 FQGNSA. The CDR3 has 18 amino acids. The CDR3 nucleotides read TGTGCCAGCAGCTTAAGGGGACTAGCGGGGGGGCAGCTCTACGAGCAGTACTTC. Residues: CASSLRGLAGGQLYEQYF.

The chain recombines TRBV7-9 with TRBJ2-7; D is undetermined. This CDR3 contains 13 residues. V lost 4 bases and J 3 bases, leaving 10 bases between the germline ends. Germline CDR1 reads SEHNR; CDR2 reads FQNEAQ (reference sequence). The CDR3 loop is CASSYGVLYEQYF. DNA for the CDR3: TGTGCCAGCAGCTATGGCGTCCTCTACGAGCAGTACTTC.

This sequence joins TRBV5-5 and TRBJ1-2, with D possibly matching TRBD1 (5 bases). Germline V gene data show CDR1 as SGHKS and CDR2 as YYEKEE (reference sequence). V lost 4 bases and J 6 bases, leaving 22 bases between the germline ends. This CDR3 spans 16 amino acids. The CDR3 nucleotides are TGTGCCAGCAGCCCCGGGGACCTTATAGGAACTCATGGCTACACCTTC. It translates to CASSPGDLIGTHGYTF.